The 2 T cell receptor beta chains in this list originate from one sample, sequenced in a study of blood T cells in healthy people across ages. A second PCR of 7 to 11 cycles used a sample-barcoded 5' primer and a J-beta primer mix. In TCRdb, the 5' RACE reads were re-called with MiXCR into one record per CDR3 protein. The profile covers 650,000 to 800,000 distinct CDR3 sequences, with roughly 44% appearing a single time and roughly 18% taken by the ten largest. The sequencing input was blood. The receptors originated from a man in his 60s in good health.

The chain combines TRBV7-2 with TRBJ2-7; perhaps TRBD2 as D (6 bases). V was shortened by 1 base and J by 0 bases, with 13 bases between the two germline ends. Germline V gene sequence: CDR1 SGHTA, CDR2 FQGNSA. The CDR3 consists of 16 residues. CDR3 in amino acids: CASSLEVSGLSYEQYF. CDR3 nucleotides: TGTGCCAGCAGCTTAGAGGTTAGCGGACTCTCCTACGAGCAGTACTTC.

V and J are TRBV6-5 and TRBJ2-3; 9 bases match TRBD2. CDR1 MNHEY and CDR2 SVGAGI come from the germline V gene. The CDR3 consists of 19 residues. With 0 bases clipped from V and 0 bases from J, the junction kept 10 bases outside the gene matches. The CDR3 is CASSYSRGGGGLSTDTQYF. CDR3 DNA: TGTGCCAGCAGTTACTCGAGGGGCGGGGGGGGCCTTAGCACAGATACGCAGTATTTT.